The 7 T cell receptor beta chains given below trace back to one sample, sequenced in a study of metastatic and nonmetastatic thyroid tumors. Until they underwent thyroid surgery, no patient had received any treatment. MiXCR re-clonotyped the PCR reads for TCRdb. The sample has over 20,000 clones, around 16% seen once. The sequencing sample was made of tumor tissue. These receptors all come from a female donor with papillary thyroid cancer or a benign thyroid nodule (not recorded which). Some clones in this sample may be carry-over from other donors' samples.

This clone is termed medium-sized. The rearrangement uses TRBV6-1 and TRBJ1-5; D may be TRBD1 (6 bases). The length of the CDR3 is 13 residues. Germline lookup yields CDR1 MNHNS and CDR2 SASEGT. Trimming shortened V by 2 bases and J by 4 bases, and 6 bases separated the two germline ends. The CDR3 loop is CASSERGNQPQHF. The DNA of the CDR3 is TGTGCCAGCAGTGAAAGGGGGAATCAGCCCCAGCATTTT.

At least ten counts were recorded for this clone. This rearrangement joins TRBV4-1 to TRBJ1-2; TRBD1 agrees at 7 bases. With V trimmed by 4 bases and J by 1 base, 6 bases remained unmatched. CDR3 size: 15 residues. In germline, CDR1 is MGHRA, CDR2 YSYEKL. As DNA, the CDR3 is TGCGCCAGCAGCCGTGGACAGGACTTTAACTATGGCTACACCTTC. It specifies CASSRGQDFNYGYTF.

This clone was observed many times. The chain combines TRBV30 with TRBJ2-3, with D unresolved. The ends were cut back, 5 bases at V and 6 bases at J, with 9 bases in the middle. Germline values: CDR1 GTSNPN, CDR2 SVGIG (reference sequence). The CDR3 length is 11 residues. The CDR3 DNA is TGTGCCTGGTCCCCTAGGGATACGCAGTATTTT. This translates into CAWSPRDTQYF.

With respect to this clone: A read error is possible here, since a much larger clone lies one base away. This sequence joins TRBV5-3 and TRBJ2-3; 9 bases agree with TRBD2. TRBV5-3 is placed among ORFs of uncertain function. The CDR3 covers 16 residues. Unmatched junction bases numbered 6, after V lost 4 bases and J lost 0 bases. The CDR3 DNA is TGTGCCAGAAGCCTCGGGACTAGCTCCAGCACAGATACGCAGTATTTT. Translated, it gives CARSLGTSSSTDTQYF.

This clone is a singleton in its sample. This sample includes further DNA sequences coding for the same CDR3. The gene calls are TRBV11-2 and TRBJ1-1; D ambiguous. There are 13 residues in the CDR3. The germline V and J ends were trimmed by 0 bases and 7 bases, with 9 bases remaining between them. Germline V CDR1 and CDR2: SGHAT, FQNNGV. CDR3 sequence (DNA): TGTGCCAGCAGCTTAGATGGTGTAGGTGAAGCTTTCTTT. Its protein product is CASSLDGVGEAFF.

This clone was seen repeatedly, ten times or more. The chain is built from TRBV4-1 and TRBJ2-1, with unresolved D. This CDR3 contains 16 residues. In germline, CDR1 is MGHRA, CDR2 YSYEKL. Trimming removed 4 bases at V and 5 bases at J, with 18 bases between. In DNA form, the CDR3 reads TGCGCCAGCAGCCGCCCGTTATGGTCCGGAAACAATGAGCAGTTCTTC. Amino acids: CASSRPLWSGNNEQFF.

The chain links TRBV28 to TRBJ2-1, with 9 bases fitting TRBD1. Losses at the gene ends were 2 bases for V and 8 bases for J; bases not matched to a gene: 10. The germline V gene encodes CDR1 MDHEN and CDR2 SYDVKM. The CDR3 consists of 16 residues. CDR3 sequence reads: CASSLKEGQGYHEQFF. CDR3 in DNA: TGTGCCAGCAGTTTAAAGGAGGGACAGGGATATCATGAGCAGTTCTTC.